These T cell receptor beta chains were read from a single sample in a study of blood T cell repertoires in COVID-19. This table comes from immunoSEQ multiplex PCR, and its TCRdb copy is limited to in-frame clones, with some not included. The table has roughly 480,000 clones, about 88% seen once; the top ten hold around 0.92%. The sequenced sample consisted of peripheral blood. These receptors originate from a man younger than 30 with COVID-19, enrolled during active disease. Both conserved end residues are part of each CDR3. D genes are given only for firm matches. Size values are once, few and many counts, or a class for expanded clones, and some rows have none.

>TRBJ1-1|TRBV14|NA|NA
TGTGCCAGCAGCCAGGGCAACGGGGTAAAAAACACTGAAGCTTTCTTT
CASSQGNGVKNTEAFF
>TRBJ1-1|TRBV5-1|NA|NA
TGCGCCAGCAGATTGACAGAGAACACTGAAGCTTTCTTT
CASRLTENTEAFF
>TRBJ2-3|TRBV5-4|NA|NA
TGTGCCAGCAGCCCACAGGCGGGGGCGACCACAGATACGCAGTATTTT
CASSPQAGATTDTQYF
>TRBJ1-5|TRBV11-2|NA|TRBD1
TGTGCCAGCAGCCTAGGGGACAGGGGCCATAGCAATCAGCCCCAGCATTTT
CASSLGDRGHSNQPQHF
>TRBJ2-6|TRBV11-2|NA|NA
TGTGCCAGCAGCTCAGGGGTTACTGGGGCCAACGTCCTGACTTTC
CASSSGVTGANVLTF
>TRBJ2-5|TRBV5-1|NA|TRBD1
TGCGCCAGCAGCACTGGGACAGCGCTCCAAGAGACCCAGTACTTC
CASSTGTALQETQYF
>TRBJ2-7|TRBV5-1|NA|TRBD2
TGCGCCAGCGGGCTAGCGGGAACCTACGAGCAGTACTTC
CASGLAGTYEQYF
>TRBJ2-2|TRBV21-1|NA|NA
TGTGCCAGCAACATATCAGGGGACACCGGGGAGCTGTTTTTT
CASNISGDTGELFF
>TRBJ1-2|TRBV10-2|NA|NA
TGCGCCAGCAGTGAGTCGTCAGGGGCTCGCTACACCTTC
CASSESSGARYTF
>TRBJ1-1|TRBV7-3|few|NA
TGTGCCAGCAGCTTTACAGGGTCCACTGAAGCTTTCTTT
CASSFTGSTEAFF
>TRBJ1-2|TRBV5-1|NA|NA
TGCGCCAGCAGCCCACAGGGTAACTATGGCTACACCTTC
CASSPQGNYGYTF
>TRBJ1-2|TRBV14|NA|NA
TGTGCCAGCAGCCCCCAGGGGATCTATGGCTACACCTTC
CASSPQGIYGYTF
>TRBJ2-4|TRBV10-2|NA|TRBD1
TGCGCCAGCAGTACCCTTTACGTTGGGACAGGGGGTGGCATTCAGTACTTC
CASSTLYVGTGGGIQYF
>TRBJ1-1|TRBV5-1|NA|TRBD1
TGCGCCAGCAGCCGATTGGACAGGTTGACTGAAGCTTTCTTT
CASSRLDRLTEAFF
>TRBJ1-4|TRBV27|NA|NA
TGTGCCAGCAGCCCCGGGTATGCCCAAAATGAAAAACTGTTTTTT
CASSPGYAQNEKLFF
>TRBJ2-3|TRBV7-9|NA|TRBD2
TGTGCCAGCAGCTCAGACAGCGGGACCCGGTTCACAGATACGCAGTATTTT
CASSSDSGTRFTDTQYF
>TRBJ2-7|TRBV2|NA|NA
TGTGCCAGCAGTGTTGGGCGTTTGGAGCAGTACTTC
CASSVGRLEQYF
>TRBJ2-3|TRBV30|NA|NA
TGTGCCTGGAGTGCCCTGACACCCACAGATACGCAGTATTTT
CAWSALTPTDTQYF
>TRBJ1-2|TRBV19|NA|NA
TGTGCCACCCGGGATGGGAACTATGGCTACACCTTC
CATRDGNYGYTF
>TRBJ2-5|TRBV6-2/TRBV6-3|NA|NA
TGTGCCAGCAGTTACTCGAGGGGGTCGGAGACCCAGTACTTC
CASSYSRGSETQYF
>TRBJ2-1|TRBV5-5|NA|NA
TGTGCCAGCAGGCCCCTAGGGGATGAGCAGTTCTTC
CASRPLGDEQFF
>TRBJ1-4|TRBV7-9|NA|TRBD1
TGTGCCAGCAGCTTGGGGACAGGGTCTAATGAAAAACTGTTTTTT
CASSLGTGSNEKLFF
>TRBJ2-3|TRBV25-1|NA|NA
TGTGCCGCCCAGGAAAGCACAGATACGCAGTATTTT
CAAQESTDTQYF
>TRBJ1-2|TRBV6-2/TRBV6-3|NA|NA
TGTGCCAGCAGTGACTCAGGGGCCCGTACGCGGGGCTACACCTTC
CASSDSGARTRGYTF
>TRBJ2-7|TRBV6-5|NA|TRBD1
TGTGCCAGCATTGGGACAGGTCTTCTGGAAGAGCAGTACTTC
CASIGTGLLEEQYF
>TRBJ1-6|TRBV2|NA|TRBD1
TGTGCCAGCAGTGAAGACCGGGCAGGGGGCAGGACACCCCTCCACTTT
CASSEDRAGGRTPLHF
>TRBJ2-3|TRBV10-3|NA|NA
TGTGCCTTCCTCCCCCGAGACACTAGCACAGATACGCAGTATTTT
CAFLPRDTSTDTQYF
>TRBJ2-7|TRBV7-2|few|TRBD2
TGTGCCAGCAGCTTAGTAGCGGGAGGGCCGTACGAGCAGTACTTC
CASSLVAGGPYEQYF
>TRBJ1-1|TRBV11-3|NA|NA
TGTGCCAGCAGCTTACTAACCGGCGGGAACACTGAAGCTTTCTTT
CASSLLTGGNTEAFF
>TRBJ2-1|TRBV4-1|NA|TRBD2
TGCGCCAGCAGCCAAGTGGTAAAGCGGGAGCGTTCCGATGAGCAGTTCTTC
CASSQVVKRERSDEQFF
>TRBJ1-4|TRBV6-5|NA|NA
TGTGCCAGCAGGAGAGGCAGCGCAACTAATGAAAAACTGTTTTTT
CASRRGSATNEKLFF
>TRBJ2-3|TRBV5-4|NA|NA
TGTGCCAGCAGCCCCAGACTAGACTCAGATACGCAGTATTTT
CASSPRLDSDTQYF